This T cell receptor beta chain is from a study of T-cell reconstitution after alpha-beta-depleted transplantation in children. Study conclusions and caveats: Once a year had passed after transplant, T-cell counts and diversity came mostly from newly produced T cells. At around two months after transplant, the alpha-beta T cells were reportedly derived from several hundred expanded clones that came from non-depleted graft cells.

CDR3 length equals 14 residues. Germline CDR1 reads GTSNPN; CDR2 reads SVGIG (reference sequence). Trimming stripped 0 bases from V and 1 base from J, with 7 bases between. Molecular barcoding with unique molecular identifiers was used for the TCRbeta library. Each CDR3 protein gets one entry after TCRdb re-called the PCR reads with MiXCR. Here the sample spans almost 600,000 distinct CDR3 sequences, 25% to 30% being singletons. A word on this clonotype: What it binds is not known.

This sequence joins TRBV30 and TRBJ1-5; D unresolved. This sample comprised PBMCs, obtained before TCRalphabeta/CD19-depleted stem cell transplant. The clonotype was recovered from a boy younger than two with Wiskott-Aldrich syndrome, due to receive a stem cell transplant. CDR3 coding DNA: TGTGCCTGGAGTGTCCTAGGGAGCAATCAGCCCCAGCATTTT. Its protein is CAWSVLGSNQPQHF.